These 23 T cell receptor beta chains were all obtained from the same sample, sequenced in a study of blood T cell repertoires in COVID-19. The protocol was immunoSEQ multiplex PCR, while the TCRdb copy is restricted to in-frame clones and leaves out a portion. The sample holds over 200,000 clones, approximately 81% seen once. Sequencing was carried out using peripheral blood. These receptors originate from an elderly woman with acute or convalescent COVID-19.

The chain combines TRBV11-2 with TRBJ1-6, with D uncertain. The V end was cut by 3 bases, the J end by 8 bases, with 11 bases between. This CDR3 region has 14 residues. The germline CDR1 and CDR2 sequences are SGHAT and FQNNGV. The CDR3 nucleotides read TGTGCCAGCAGCTTCAGGCTGTTTCATTCACCCCTCCACTTT. Translating gives CASSFRLFHSPLHF.

The chain couples TRBV6-5 to TRBJ1-1; D remains ambiguous. The germline CDR1 and CDR2 sequences are MNHEY and SVGAGI. CDR3 length: 13 residues. V was clipped by 4 bases and J by 0 bases, with 6 bases between them. CDR3 DNA sequence: TGTGCCAGCAGTTTAACATTGAACACTGAAGCTTTCTTT. Protein: CASSLTLNTEAFF.

The rearrangement uses TRBV27 and TRBJ1-5; no definite D call. Between the trimmed V and J ends, which lost 4 bases and 0 bases, there was a span of 10 bases. The CDR3 runs to 15 residues. Germline lookup yields CDR1 MNHEY and CDR2 SMNVEV (reference sequence). The DNA of the CDR3 is TGTGCCAGCAGTTCCGACCGACTTAGCAATCAGCCCCAGCATTTT. Translating gives CASSSDRLSNQPQHF.

The J gene is TRBJ2-3, the V gene TRBV7-9; 10 nucleotides align to TRBD2. With 9 bases clipped from V and 6 bases from J, the junction kept 9 bases outside the gene matches. Germline V CDR1 and CDR2: SEHNR, FQNEAQ (reference sequence). The CDR3 length is 14 residues. In DNA form, the CDR3 reads TGTGCCAGTGGACTAGCGGCGTCGTTCGATACGCAGTATTTT. Translated, it gives CASGLAASFDTQYF.

J is TRBJ1-2 and V is TRBV5-1; D gene ambiguous. Per germline, CDR1 SGHRS and CDR2 YFSETQ. V lost 3 bases to trimming and J lost 6 bases, with 12 bases between them. This CDR3 is built from 13 residues. CDR3 bases: TGCGCCAGCAGCTCTCTCGGTAGTGATGGCTACACCTTC. This gives the protein CASSSLGSDGYTF.

J is TRBJ2-3 and V is TRBV28; D is undetermined. Germline V gene sequence: CDR1 MDHEN, CDR2 SYDVKM. The CDR3 covers 12 residues. The V end was cut by 3 bases, the J end by 6 bases, with 7 bases between. The CDR3 DNA reads as TGTGCCAGCAGTTTTTCCAGGGATACGCAGTATTTT. Protein: CASSFSRDTQYF.

The CDR3 region is CASSPQPGQGSGANVLTF. The CDR3, as DNA: TGTGCCAGCAGCCCTCAGCCGGGACAGGGTTCTGGGGCCAACGTCCTGACTTTC. The chain couples TRBV7-2 to TRBJ2-6; 9 bases are shared with TRBD1. Per germline, CDR1 SGHTA and CDR2 FQGNSA. Trimming took 5 bases from V and 1 from J; bases not matched to a gene: 9. The CDR3 covers 18 residues.

The chain has TRBV5-1 and TRBJ1-2; D might be TRBD1 (5 bases). Germline V gene lookup returns CDR1 SGHRS and CDR2 YFSETQ. The CDR3 sequence is 14 residues long. Trimming took 1 base from V and 5 from J, leaving 12 bases between them. This CDR3 reads CASSLNTGGYGYTF. DNA for the CDR3: TGCGCCAGCAGCTTGAATACAGGAGGGTATGGCTACACCTTC.

This sequence joins TRBV2 and TRBJ2-7, with D possibly TRBD2 on 6 matching bases. Germline V lookup: CDR1 SNHLY, CDR2 FYNNEI. The length of the CDR3 is 13 residues. V was shortened by 6 bases and J by 6 bases, with 15 bases between the two germline ends. CDR3 DNA sequence: TGTGCCAGCAGAGAGGGAGGTTCCAGCGAGCAGTACTTC. This translates into CASREGGSSEQYF.

J is TRBJ1-1 and V is TRBV29-1; D is perhaps TRBD1 (5 bases). Germline V gene data show CDR1 as SQVTM and CDR2 as ANQGSEA. The CDR3 consists of 13 residues. Trimming took off 7 bases at V and 7 bases at J, with 19 bases between the two ends. CDR3: CSANNRQSYEAFF. CDR3 in DNA: TGCAGCGCTAACAATCGACAGTCGTATGAAGCTTTCTTT.

The V call is TRBV4-1, the J call TRBJ2-3, with D perhaps TRBD2 (6 bases). Germline values: CDR1 MGHRA, CDR2 YSYEKL. The V and J ends lost 0 bases and 4 bases respectively, with 14 bases between them. The CDR3 is 16 amino acids. CDR3: CASSQEGTGGPDTQYF. The CDR3 region has the DNA TGCGCCAGCAGCCAAGAAGGGACCGGAGGGCCAGATACGCAGTATTTT.

This sequence joins TRBV20-1 and TRBJ2-5, with D possibly TRBD1 on 5 matching bases. The CDR3 spans 14 residues. CDR1 DFQATT and CDR2 SNEGSKA come from the germline V gene (reference sequence). Trimming pared 3 bases from V and 1 base from J, leaving 12 bases between. The CDR3 nucleotides are TGCAGTGCTAGTAATGACAGAGCCCAAGAGACCCAGTACTTC. It codes for CSASNDRAQETQYF.

The gene calls are TRBV10-3 and TRBJ2-7; the match to TRBD1 covers 9 bases. From germline, CDR1 is ENHRY and CDR2 SYGVKD. The CDR3 loop spans 12 amino acids. The junction had 3 bases not matched to a gene; V was cut back by 8 bases and J by 4 bases. This CDR3 is CAIHGTGYEQYF. Written as DNA, the CDR3 is TGTGCCATCCATGGGACAGGGTACGAGCAGTACTTC.

This chain links TRBV2 with TRBJ2-1, with TRBD2 identical over 10 bases. With 3 bases clipped from V and 4 bases from J, the junction kept 15 bases outside the gene matches. Germline V lookup: CDR1 SNHLY, CDR2 FYNNEI. CDR3 length: 19 amino acids. The CDR3 DNA follows: TGTGCCAGCAGTGAGAGGACTAGCGGTCAGCCGGCGGCTTACAATGAGCAGTTCTTC. Translated, it gives CASSERTSGQPAAYNEQFF.

The chain joins TRBV5-4 to TRBJ2-2, with 9 bases matching TRBD2. The CDR3 length is 15 residues. After removal of 4 bases from V and 5 bases from J, the junction contained 6 bases not matched to a gene. Germline lookup yields CDR1 SGHNT and CDR2 YYREEE (reference sequence). DNA for the CDR3: TGTGCCAGCAGCCCGGGACTAGCCGGAACCGGGGAGCTGTTTTTT. This encodes CASSPGLAGTGELFF.

The gene calls are TRBV4-1 and TRBJ2-2; 12 bases fit TRBD1. Germline CDR1 and CDR2: MGHRA and YSYEKL. V shed 2 bases, J shed 5 bases, and the junction held 6 bases outside the gene matches. The CDR3 contains 17 residues. CDR3 sequence reads: CASSQSGTGGWTGELFF. CDR3 bases: TGCGCCAGCAGCCAATCCGGGACAGGGGGCTGGACCGGGGAGCTGTTTTTT.

This chain joins TRBV12-5 and TRBJ2-7, with TRBD1 matching 7 bases. The ends lost 3 bases at V and 5 bases at J; junction bases unmatched: 13. Germline CDR1 and CDR2: LGHNT and FRNRAP. This CDR3 contains 16 residues. The CDR3 DNA reads TGTGCTAGTGGTTTCGCCGGCCTACAGGGGCGGAACGAGCAGTACTTC. This codes for CASGFAGLQGRNEQYF.

This chain connects TRBV5-1 to TRBJ1-1; 9 nucleotides match TRBD1. The CDR3 runs 13 residues. V lost 5 bases to trimming and J lost 4 bases; unmatched junction nucleotides: 3. Germline CDR1 reads SGHRS; CDR2 reads YFSETQ. The CDR3 nucleotides read TGCGCCAGCAGTCGGACAGGGGCCACTGAAGCTTTCTTT. Protein product: CASSRTGATEAFF.

The chain has TRBV6-1 and TRBJ1-5; 8 nucleotides match TRBD1. V was pared by 4 bases and J by 1 base, with 12 bases of the junction left unmatched. This CDR3 has 18 amino acids. CDR1 and CDR2 from the germline V gene are MNHNS and SASEGT. DNA for the CDR3: TGTGCCAGCAGTGCAGGGGGCGGCAGGGCATTAAGCAATCAGCCCCAGCATTTT. Translation: CASSAGGGRALSNQPQHF.

In this sample, this clone turned up once. The chain carries TRBV5-6 and TRBJ1-1; D remains unclear. Trimming shortened V by 3 bases and J by 0 bases, and 15 bases separated the two germline ends. This CDR3 region has 16 residues. The germline CDR1 and CDR2 sequences are SGHDT and YYEEEE. The CDR3 nucleotides read TGTGCCAGCAGCTACGGCGGCGCCACCATGAACACTGAAGCTTTCTTT. It is translated as CASSYGGATMNTEAFF.

This sequence joins TRBV7-2 and TRBJ2-3; 9 bases line up with TRBD2. Germline V gene data show CDR1 as SGHTA and CDR2 as FQGNSA. V shed 6 bases, J shed 6 bases, and the junction held 16 bases outside the gene matches. CDR3 length: 17 amino acids. CDR3 sequence (DNA): TGTGCCAGCAGTCTACGGGACGGCGGGGGGGCGAGTGATACGCAGTATTTT. Translating it yields CASSLRDGGGASDTQYF.

The gene calls are TRBV5-6 and TRBJ1-4; D might be TRBD1 (6 bases). This CDR3 has 14 amino acids. Per germline, CDR1 SGHDT and CDR2 YYEEEE. V lost 3 bases and J lost 4, with 10 bases in between. CDR3 coding DNA: TGTGCCAGCAGCTCCAGGGGTGGTAATGAAAAACTGTTTTTT. Translating it yields CASSSRGGNEKLFF.

This clone is classed as medium-sized. This chain connects TRBV19 to TRBJ2-7; TRBD2 might be the D (5 bases). Germline CDR1 is LNHDA and CDR2 is SQIVND (reference sequence). V was shortened by 4 bases and J by 3 bases, with 16 bases between the two germline ends. The CDR3 is made up of 15 amino acids. Here the CDR3 reads CASSTPGFGVYEQYF. In DNA form, the CDR3 reads TGTGCCAGTAGTACCCCGGGATTTGGGGTCTACGAGCAGTACTTC.